The 26 T cell receptor beta chains below were found in one sample sequenced in a study of technical replicates of blood from a handful of donors. Here immunoSEQ multiplex PCR was the method, and the copy in TCRdb shows in-frame clones only, minus some. The sample records 12,000 or so clones, about 86% being singletons. The sample consisted of PBMCs. Every receptor here comes from a human donor in good health.

V gene TRBV7-2 combines with J gene TRBJ2-1; 11 nucleotides align to TRBD2. Trimming removed 8 bases from V and 4 bases from J; junction bases left unmatched: 4. Germline CDR1 SGHTA, CDR2 FQGNSA. The CDR3 spans 14 residues. This chain's CDR3 is CASRGLAEYNEQFF. Here the CDR3 DNA reads TGTGCCAGCCGGGGACTAGCGGAGTACAATGAGCAGTTCTTC.

The chain has TRBV5-6 and TRBJ2-7; D perhaps matches TRBD2 (5 bases). Germline values: CDR1 SGHDT, CDR2 YYEEEE. This CDR3 spans 13 amino acids. The V and J ends lost 3 bases and 0 bases respectively, with 7 bases between them. This CDR3 reads CASSSGISYEQYF. The CDR3 region has the DNA TGTGCCAGCAGCTCCGGGATCTCCTACGAGCAGTACTTC.

This clone was detected once. V gene TRBV6-4 combines with J gene TRBJ1-5, with no clear D. Germline V gene sequence: CDR1 MRHNA, CDR2 SNTAGT. The CDR3 sequence is 15 residues long. Trimming shortened V by 8 bases and J by 1 base, and 15 bases separated the two germline ends. The CDR3 reads CASSMRAGSNQPQHF. The CDR3 bases are TGTGCCAGCTCTATGCGAGCGGGCAGCAATCAGCCCCAGCATTTT.

J is TRBJ2-5 and V is TRBV7-9; 7 bases are shared with TRBD1. After removal of 8 bases from V and 3 bases from J, the junction contained 9 bases not matched to a gene. Germline V gene lookup returns CDR1 SEHNR and CDR2 FQNEAQ (reference sequence). The CDR3 has 14 amino acids. The chain's CDR3 is CASALIGTEETQYF. The CDR3 coding sequence is TGTGCCAGCGCTTTGATAGGGACAGAAGAGACCCAGTACTTC.

The rearrangement links TRBV6-5 to TRBJ1-1; D uncertain. The CDR3 has 12 amino acids. Germline V gene sequence: CDR1 MNHEY, CDR2 SVGAGI. V lost 0 bases and J lost 5, with 4 bases in between. The chain's CDR3 is CASSYSRTEAFF. CDR3 nucleotides: TGTGCCAGCAGTTACTCTCGGACTGAAGCTTTCTTT.

The chain employs TRBV9 and TRBJ2-2; TRBD2 matches 9 bases. This CDR3 has 15 amino acids. Germline lookup yields CDR1 SGDLS and CDR2 YYNGEE. J gave up 6 bases and V 0 bases, and 3 bases lay outside the gene matches. The CDR3, as DNA: TGTGCCAGCAGCGTAGATAGCGGGAGATCCGGGGAGCTGTTTTTT. Its translation is CASSVDSGRSGELFF.

The chain joins TRBV9 to TRBJ2-1, with D tentatively TRBD2 (7 bases). Trimming cost V 4 bases and J 5 bases, with 13 bases left between them. The CDR3 runs 14 residues. The V gene's germline CDR1 is SGDLS and CDR2 YYNGEE. CDR3 DNA sequence: TGTGCCAGCAGCCTAGGGGGGACTAACAATGAGCAGTTCTTC. It yields the protein CASSLGGTNNEQFF.

V usage is TRBV21-1 and J usage is TRBJ2-2; TRBD2 was called by the table and not checked on the DNA. TRBV21-1 is a pseudogene segment. The CDR3 loop spans 13 amino acids. As DNA, the CDR3 is TGTGCCAGCAGCATAAGTAGCACCGGGGAGCTGTTTTTT. It is translated as CASSISSTGELFF.

This clone turned up a few times. The same CDR3 can be traced to other DNA sequences in this sample. This chain uses TRBV19 with TRBJ2-1; 7 bases match TRBD2. Losses at the gene ends were 0 bases for V and 3 bases for J; bases not matched to a gene: 8. Germline lookup yields CDR1 LNHDA and CDR2 SQIVND (reference sequence). The CDR3 is made up of 17 amino acids. DNA for the CDR3: TGTGCCAGTAGTATAGATCTGGCTAGCGGCAGCTACAATGAGCAGTTCTTC. Protein: CASSIDLASGSYNEQFF.

V is TRBV11-2 and J is TRBJ2-5; D is unclear. In germline, CDR1 is SGHAT, CDR2 FQNNGV. The CDR3 length is 14 residues. V shed 4 bases and J shed 5 bases, with 14 bases lying between them. The CDR3 coding sequence is TGTGCCAGCAGCTCAAACGCAGGCTGGGAGACCCAGTACTTC. It specifies CASSSNAGWETQYF.

V and J are TRBV2 and TRBJ2-7; D might be TRBD1 (7 bases). V lost 5 bases and J lost 1, with 18 bases in between. CDR3 length: 16 residues. Germline CDR1 is SNHLY and CDR2 is FYNNEI. CDR3 region: CASSPRRQGGSYEQYF. In nucleotides, the CDR3 is TGTGCCAGCAGTCCACGTCGGCAGGGGGGTTCCTACGAGCAGTACTTC. Using reference TRBV2 and TRBJ2-7 for the parts outside the CDR3, the full variable domain is EPEVTQTPSHQVTQMGQEVILRCVPISNHLYFYWYRQILGQKVEFLVSFYNNEISEKSEIFDDQFSVERPDGSNFTLKIRSTKLEDSAMYFCASSPRRQGGSYEQYFGPGTRLTVT.

CDR3 in DNA: TGTGCCAGCAGCCAACAGGGACCCTACGAGCAGTACTTC. This encodes CASSQQGPYEQYF. The chain couples TRBV2 to TRBJ2-7; TRBD1 might be the D (6 bases). CDR1 is SNHLY and CDR2 is FYNNEI in the germline V gene. The CDR3 is 13 amino acids. The V end was cut by 6 bases, the J end by 2 bases, with 11 bases between.

The chain is built from TRBV28 and TRBJ1-5; D gene ambiguous. The CDR3 is 13 amino acids. CDR1 is MDHEN and CDR2 is SYDVKM in the germline V gene. Trimming took 10 bases from V and 0 from J, leaving 10 bases between them. DNA for the CDR3: TGTGCCACCCAGATGTATAGCAATCAGCCCCAGCATTTT. It translates to CATQMYSNQPQHF.

The V gene is TRBV7-3, the J gene TRBJ2-5; unclear D gene. Germline CDR1 and CDR2: SGHTA and FQGTGA. Trimming cost V 5 bases and J 4 bases, with 11 bases left between them. The length of the CDR3 is 13 residues. The CDR3 DNA is TGTGCCAGCAGCCGGAGAGAAGGAGAGACCCAGTACTTC. This encodes CASSRREGETQYF.

This clone has just one count. The chain combines TRBV19 with TRBJ2-6; 10 positions agree with TRBD2. The CDR3 extends over 17 amino acids. V lost 4 bases and J lost 4; bases outside the gene matches: 7. Germline V CDR1 and CDR2: LNHDA, SQIVND (reference sequence). The CDR3, as DNA: TGTGCCAGTAGTAACCTAGCGGGAGAGGCCGGGGCCAACGTCCTGACTTTC. Protein product: CASSNLAGEAGANVLTF.

Here the CDR3 DNA reads TGTGCCATCAGTGGATATGGGACTACCCAAGAGACCCAGTACTTC. Protein sequence: CAISGYGTTQETQYF. The V gene is TRBV10-3, the J gene TRBJ2-5; 7 bases map to TRBD2. With 4 bases clipped from V and 1 base from J, the junction kept 6 bases outside the gene matches. Per germline, CDR1 ENHRY and CDR2 SYGVKD. The length of the CDR3 is 15 residues.

This clone occurred once. The V and J genes are TRBV5-1 and TRBJ1-1; 7 positions agree with TRBD1. V was clipped by 4 bases and J by 4 bases; unmatched bases: 7. The CDR3 contains 14 residues. CDR1 is SGHRS and CDR2 is YFSETQ in the germline V gene. CDR3 sequence (DNA): TGCGCCAGCAGCACAATTCCAGGGGGCACTGAAGCTTTCTTT. As protein: CASSTIPGGTEAFF.

The chain carries TRBV6-6 and TRBJ2-2; 7 positions match TRBD2. The CDR3 loop spans 14 amino acids. With V trimmed by 6 bases and J by 4 bases, 5 bases remained unmatched. CDR1 and CDR2 (germline): MNHNY, SVGAGI (reference sequence). The CDR3 DNA follows: TGTGCCAGCAGGGGACTAACCCGCACCGGGGAGCTGTTTTTT. It codes for CASRGLTRTGELFF.

The chain employs TRBV11-2 and TRBJ2-3; D is unresolved. Trimming stripped 1 base from V and 1 base from J, with 3 bases between. The CDR3 is 13 amino acids. CDR1 is SGHAT, CDR2 FQNNGV, per germline. CDR3 in DNA: TGTGCCAGCAGCTTAGCCGGCACAGATACGCAGTATTTT. Translating gives CASSLAGTDTQYF.

This chain connects TRBV6-4 to TRBJ2-7, with TRBD1 matching 11 bases. The J segment lost 3 bases and the V segment lost 3 bases, leaving 1 base of the junction unmatched. From germline, CDR1 is MRHNA and CDR2 SNTAGT. This CDR3 contains 14 residues. CDR3: CASSEGTGGYEQYF. The CDR3 nucleotides read TGTGCCAGCAGTGAAGGGACAGGGGGCTACGAGCAGTACTTC.

The chain carries TRBV11-2 and TRBJ1-1, with no clear D. CDR3 length equals 13 residues. From germline, CDR1 is SGHAT and CDR2 FQNNGV. V shed 4 bases and J shed 0 bases, with 6 bases lying between them. CDR3 sequence: CASSSQMNTEAFF. CDR3 DNA: TGTGCCAGCAGCTCACAAATGAACACTGAAGCTTTCTTT.

This chain links TRBV13 with TRBJ2-7; maybe TRBD1 (6 bases). Germline values: CDR1 PRHDT, CDR2 FYEKMQ (reference sequence). This CDR3 is built from 14 residues. Trimming took off 4 bases at V and 5 bases at J, with 15 bases between the two ends. The DNA of the CDR3 is TGTGCCAGCAGCTCCCGAGAGGGGGTCCACGAGCAGTACTTC. Translated: CASSSREGVHEQYF.

The chain links TRBV6-1 to TRBJ2-7; 10 bases map to TRBD1. The V gene end was trimmed by 6 bases and the J gene end by 1 base; junction bases not matched to a gene: 6. This CDR3 region has 15 residues. Germline lookup yields CDR1 MNHNS and CDR2 SASEGT. Written as DNA, the CDR3 is TGTGCCAGCAGAAGAGACAGGGGGCCGTCCTACGAGCAGTACTTC. Its translation is CASRRDRGPSYEQYF.

In DNA form, the CDR3 reads TGTGCCAGCAGTTTCGGTCGCTGGGGAGCTGGAAACACCATATATTTT. Amino acid sequence: CASSFGRWGAGNTIYF. The J gene is TRBJ1-3, the V gene TRBV28; D is ambiguous. There are 16 residues in the CDR3. The germline V and J ends were trimmed by 3 bases and 2 bases, with 14 bases remaining between them. Germline V CDR1 and CDR2: MDHEN, SYDVKM.

V is TRBV5-1 and J is TRBJ2-1; tentative D call: TRBD2 (6 bases). This CDR3 has 19 residues. The V end was cut by 5 bases, the J end by 0 bases, with 24 bases between. Per germline, CDR1 SGHRS and CDR2 YFSETQ. In nucleotides, the CDR3 is TGCGCCAGCAGAAAGAGACGGGACTCCCAAGATTTCTCCTACAATGAGCAGTTCTTC. This encodes CASRKRRDSQDFSYNEQFF.

This clone was picked up one time. J is TRBJ2-1 and V is TRBV27; D is possibly TRBD2 (6 bases). The V end lost 6 bases, the J end lost 9 bases, and 9 bases lay between the germline ends. The V gene's germline CDR1 is MNHEY and CDR2 SMNVEV (reference sequence). The length of the CDR3 is 11 residues. The CDR3 DNA sequence: TGTGCCAGCAGCTACGGGGGTGAGCAGTTCTTC. Translation gives CASSYGGEQFF.